The T cell receptor beta chain described here comes from a study of neurological immune-mediated disorders. Study conclusions and caveats: HTLV-1-associated myelopathy had the most TCR clonal expansion, and multiple sclerosis had the least, less than healthy controls.

TCRdb reanalysed the 5' RACE reads using MiXCR and keeps one entry per CDR3 protein. The repertoire includes roughly 70,000 distinct CDR3 sequences, 3.9% of them detected once, and 1% to 1.5% sits in the top ten. Notes on this clonotype: Its antigen is still unknown. Its ends do not fully match the called genes, so a read error is possible.

Germline lookup yields CDR1 MGHRA and CDR2 YSYEKL. The CDR3 is 17 amino acids. It was from 2 million PBMCs stored at -80 C that the unsorted libraries were obtained. This chain uses TRBV4-1 with TRBJ1-6; possible D gene TRBD1, 5 bases. The receptor was derived from a man younger than 45 with multiple sclerosis. The material sequenced was PBMCs. CDR3 amino acids: CASSRQGQSSYNSPLNF. The CDR3 region has the DNA TGCGCCAGCAGCCGTCAGGGCCAGAGCTCCTATAATTCACCCCTCAACTTT.